This TCR beta chain was recovered during a study of T cell repertoires in cytomegalovirus infection. Across the study: Well-studied HLA-B-restricted CMV epitopes were used in the study alongside recently identified HLA-C-restricted ones. Public TCR beta signatures were indicative of both CMV infection and a matching HLA type.

As regards this clonotype: Its target is not known.

TCRdb passed the reads through MiXCR, listing each CDR3 protein once. This repertoire shows a few hundred thousand distinct CDR3 sequences, approximately 40% found once; its top ten account for about 46%. Study-level findings and limits: Clonotype analysis showed dominance of the ex vivo response by HLA-C-restricted CMV-specific TCR beta clonotypes. Totalled public TCR beta family frequency picked out people who carried CMV plus the relevant HLA.

The V and J ends lost 6 bases and 2 bases, in that order; junction bases with no gene match: 8. The CDR3 runs to 15 residues. CDR1 is SNHLY and CDR2 is FYNNEI in the germline V gene. Material: cultured PBMCs, obtained from culture after CMV antigen stimulation. This TCR derives from a human donor in good health (CMV status not recorded). Some clones in this sample may be carry-over from other donors' samples. V and J are TRBV2 and TRBJ2-5; the match to TRBD2 covers 8 bases. The CDR3 nucleotides read TGTGCCAGCAGGAGGACTAGCTGGGGGCAAGAGACCCAGTACTTC. This gives the protein CASRRTSWGQETQYF.